The T cell receptor (beta chain) described here comes from a study of early T cells in non-severe SARS-CoV-2 infection. TCRdb processed the 5' RACE reads anew with MiXCR; each CDR3 protein has one entry. The sample records around 28,000 distinct CDR3 sequences, 5.7% being singletons. The junction had 1 base not matched to a gene; V was cut back by 1 base and J by 4 bases. The CDR3 runs 13 residues. Germline loops: CDR1 SGHRS, CDR2 YFSETQ. This clonotype originated in an adult who was a healthcare worker with PCR-confirmed SARS-CoV-2 infection or an uninfected control (not recorded which). This rearrangement joins TRBV5-1 to TRBJ2-5; 7 bases are a match to TRBD1. Sequenced material: whole blood. Written as DNA, the CDR3 is TGCGCCAGCAGCTTGACAGGGGTAGAGACCCAGTACTTC. Its protein is CASSLTGVETQYF.